Listed here are 23 T cell receptor beta chains from one sample, sequenced in a study of beta chain features in type 1 diabetes (dated by TCRdb to the late 2010s). Library preparation employed the immunoSEQ multiplex PCR assay. The entire isolated RNA was reverse transcribed using the High Capacity cDNA Reverse Transcription Kit, and thus expressed TCRB transcripts were sequenced. TCRdb carries this immuneACCESS record with in-frame sequences only. Its versions omit some clonotypes, under half of them owing to an unresolved V gene in the studies checked, with the rest unexplained. Present in this sample are around 290,000 clones, under 8.5% of which were seen just once. 1% of the sample is taken by the ten largest. Input material: central memory CD4+ T cells from blood. The receptors stem from a woman younger than 35 in good health.

The chain links TRBV10-3 to TRBJ1-3; 9 bases fit TRBD1. Trimming at V came to 10 bases and at J to 4 bases, leaving 11 bases not matched to a gene. Germline V CDR1 and CDR2: ENHRY, SYGVKD. The length of the CDR3 is 15 residues. Here the CDR3 DNA reads TGTGCCAGCAGCAGTACAGGGGGCCCGGGAAACACCATATATTTT. Amino acids: CASSSTGGPGNTIYF.

The gene calls are TRBV7-8 and TRBJ1-1; D is ambiguous. The CDR3 has 11 amino acids. The V gene's germline CDR1 is SGHVS and CDR2 FQNEAQ. Trimming cost V 4 bases and J 6 bases, with 6 bases left between them. The CDR3 protein is CASSYQAEAFF. CDR3 bases: TGTGCCAGCAGCTACCAGGCTGAAGCTTTCTTT.

This clone was seen at least ten times. The chain combines TRBV7-2 with TRBJ2-1, with TRBD1 matching 8 bases. With V trimmed by 4 bases and J by 9 bases, 8 bases remained unmatched. The CDR3 spans 14 residues. Per germline, CDR1 SGHTA and CDR2 FQGNSA. The CDR3 region has the DNA TGTGCCAGCAGCTCGGACAGGGTTCGTATTGAGCAGTTCTTC. Its protein product is CASSSDRVRIEQFF.

The chain has TRBV10-3 and TRBJ2-1; 9 bases are shared with TRBD1. The CDR3 is 14 residues long. After removal of 6 bases from V and 6 bases from J, the junction contained 6 bases not matched to a gene. Germline CDR1 ENHRY, CDR2 SYGVKD. CDR3 protein: CAISPGQGPNEQFF. The CDR3 nucleotides are TGTGCCATCAGCCCGGGACAGGGACCCAATGAGCAGTTCTTC.

This clone was seen only a few times. This sequence joins TRBV19 and TRBJ1-1; D perhaps matches TRBD1 (6 bases). Trimming pared 6 bases from V and 5 bases from J, leaving 19 bases between. Germline assignment: CDR1 LNHDA and CDR2 SQIVND (reference sequence). This CDR3 region has 15 residues. The chain's CDR3 is CASRLDSGLRTEAFF. CDR3 coding DNA: TGTGCCAGTAGACTGGACAGCGGTTTGAGAACTGAAGCTTTCTTT.

This clone was observed a handful of times. The gene calls are TRBV5-4 and TRBJ1-1; TRBD1 matches 9 bases. This CDR3 is built from 13 residues. CDR1 is SGHNT, CDR2 YYREEE, per germline (reference sequence). V shed 9 bases, J shed 7 bases, and the junction held 10 bases outside the gene matches. CDR3 in DNA: TGTGCCACTGGGGGACAGGGAGTGTTTGAAGCTTTCTTT. Residues: CATGGQGVFEAFF.

This clone was observed a handful of times. The chain carries TRBV25-1 and TRBJ1-2; TRBD1 might be the D (5 bases). The CDR3 is made up of 15 amino acids. Trimming shortened V by 5 bases and J by 1 base, and 14 bases separated the two germline ends. The V gene's germline CDR1 is MGHDK and CDR2 SYGVNS. The CDR3 loop is CASSSVGQHNYGYTF. The CDR3 coding sequence is TGTGCCAGCAGTAGCGTGGGGCAGCATAACTATGGCTACACCTTC.

This chain connects TRBV28 to TRBJ2-1, with 10 bases lining up with TRBD2. The CDR3 consists of 14 residues. V was clipped by 5 bases and J by 8 bases; unmatched bases: 6. Germline V gene sequence: CDR1 MDHEN, CDR2 SYDVKM. CDR3 DNA sequence: TGTGCCAGCAGTACAAGCGGGGGGGTATATGAGCAGTTCTTC. This gives the protein CASSTSGGVYEQFF.

The gene calls are TRBV9 and TRBJ2-5; TRBD2 is a possible D gene (5 bases). V lost 3 bases, J lost 5 bases, and 14 bases lay in between. Germline CDR1 SGDLS, CDR2 YYNGEE. The CDR3 spans 14 residues. The CDR3 region has the DNA TGTGCCAGCAGCGCGGACTTCTTGTGGGAGACCCAGTACTTC. It encodes CASSADFLWETQYF. Full variable domain (missing parts from reference TRBV9 and TRBJ2-5): DSGVTQTPKHLITATGQRVTLRCSPRSGDLSVYWYQQSLDQGLQFLIQYYNGEERAKGNILERFSAQQFPDLHSELNLSSLELGDSALYFCASSADFLWETQYFGPGTRLLVL.

This clone was counted between two and nine times. The chain couples TRBV19 to TRBJ2-5; possibly TRBD1 for D (5 bases). The germline gives CDR1 LNHDA, CDR2 SQIVND (reference sequence). Trimming shortened V by 3 bases and J by 3 bases, and 11 bases separated the two germline ends. This CDR3 is built from 14 residues. CDR3 in DNA: TGTGCCAGTAGTATGAAGGGGCAAAAAGAGACCCAGTACTTC. This gives the protein CASSMKGQKETQYF.

The chain carries TRBV27 and TRBJ2-6, with D possibly matching TRBD2 (5 bases). CDR1 and CDR2 (germline): MNHEY, SMNVEV (reference sequence). The V end was cut by 5 bases, the J end by 2 bases, with 16 bases between. The CDR3 has 17 amino acids. CDR3 amino acids: CASSPLALRAGANVLTF. For the CDR3, the DNA is TGTGCCAGCAGTCCGCTAGCCCTAAGGGCTGGGGCCAACGTCCTGACTTTC.

This clone was seen ten or more times. The V gene is TRBV23-1, the J gene TRBJ1-5; a possible D gene is TRBD1 (5 bases). TRBV23-1 is an ORF, and what it does is uncertain. V was trimmed by 10 bases and J by 2 bases, leaving 18 bases between them. The CDR3 is 15 amino acids. CDR3 protein: CATNGGGRRNQPQHF. The CDR3 DNA sequence: TGCGCCACCAACGGCGGGGGAAGGCGCAATCAGCCCCAGCATTTT.

The chain employs TRBV7-3 and TRBJ1-1; tentative D call: TRBD1 (5 bases). The CDR3 has 13 amino acids. Trimming shortened V by 2 bases and J by 8 bases, and 12 bases separated the two germline ends. Germline CDR1 SGHTA, CDR2 FQGTGA. Written as DNA, the CDR3 is TGTGCCAGCAGCTTAGATTTAAGGACAGAAGCTTTCTTT. The encoded protein is CASSLDLRTEAFF.

A few counts support this clone. This CDR3 is CASSSSRQGEKLFF. In DNA, the CDR3 is TGCGCCAGCAGCTCAAGCAGACAGGGCGAAAAACTGTTTTTT. The rearrangement joins TRBV5-1 to TRBJ1-4, with 7 bases fitting TRBD1. CDR3 size: 14 residues. Germline V lookup: CDR1 SGHRS, CDR2 YFSETQ. V lost 3 bases and J lost 8; bases outside the gene matches: 7.

A few counts support this clone. The J gene is TRBJ2-1, the V gene TRBV15; 7 nucleotides align to TRBD2. Looked up from germline, CDR1 is LNHNV and CDR2 is YYDKDF (reference sequence). The V segment lost 1 base and the J segment 1 base; nucleotides outside the gene matches: 4. The CDR3 consists of 16 residues. CDR3 sequence: CATSRAGGRSYNEQFF. The DNA of the CDR3 is TGTGCCACCAGCAGAGCGGGAGGTAGGTCCTACAATGAGCAGTTCTTC. Based on the CDR3 plus reference TRBV15 and TRBJ2-1, the full variable domain is DAMVIQNPRYQVTQFGKPVTLSCSQTLNHNVMYWYQQKSSQAPKLLFHYYDKDFNNEADTPDNFQSRRPNTSFCFLDIRSPGLGDTAMYLCATSRAGGRSYNEQFFGPGTRLTVL.

Ten or more counts support this clone. The J gene is TRBJ2-3, the V gene TRBV28, with TRBD1 identical over 9 bases. The V segment lost 4 bases and the J segment 5 bases; nucleotides outside the gene matches: 7. The CDR3 covers 15 residues. The germline V gene has CDR1 MDHEN and CDR2 SYDVKM. The CDR3 sequence is CASSYPRDREDTQYF. The CDR3, as DNA: TGTGCCAGCAGTTACCCCCGGGACAGGGAAGATACGCAGTATTTT.

The chain employs TRBV29-1 and TRBJ1-1, with 8 bases lining up with TRBD1. The CDR3 loop spans 15 amino acids. Germline V gives CDR1 SQVTM, CDR2 ANQGSEA. V gave up 7 bases and J gave up 3 bases; unmatched junction bases: 13. In DNA form, the CDR3 reads TGCAGCGCGGACAGGGAGTCTTTCAGGGACACTGAAGCTTTCTTT. Residues: CSADRESFRDTEAFF.

This clone was seen at least ten times. The chain links TRBV28 to TRBJ1-5, with 8 bases that match TRBD1. Germline V CDR1 and CDR2: MDHEN, SYDVKM. Trimming cost V 6 bases and J 5 bases; bases outside gene matches: 3. The CDR3 contains 13 residues. DNA for the CDR3: TGTGCCAGCAGGCAGGGGGCGGATCAGCCCCAGCATTTT. It encodes CASRQGADQPQHF.

This clone was observed a handful of times. This rearrangement joins TRBV5-8 to TRBJ2-7; D is unclear. Germline CDR1 and CDR2: SGHTS and YDEGEE. The V end was cut by 4 bases, the J end by 0 bases, with 14 bases between. The CDR3 runs to 15 residues. The CDR3, as DNA: TGTGCCAGCAGCCCCATCATGCGGAGCTCCTACGAGCAGTACTTC. Protein: CASSPIMRSSYEQYF.

This clone was seen a few times. The chain is built from TRBV10-3 and TRBJ2-7, with D tentatively TRBD1 (6 bases). From germline, CDR1 is ENHRY and CDR2 SYGVKD. The CDR3 runs to 15 residues. V lost 6 bases, J lost 4 bases, and 19 bases lay in between. The CDR3 sequence: CAIRLHRTAYYEQYV. DNA of the CDR3: TGTGCCATCAGATTGCACCGGACAGCTTATTACGAGCAGTACGTC.

This clone was counted a few times. The chain joins TRBV29-1 to TRBJ1-1, with TRBD1 matching over 7 bases. J lost 0 bases, V lost 4 bases, and 11 bases had no gene match. Germline V CDR1 and CDR2: SQVTM, ANQGSEA. This CDR3 has 16 amino acids. CDR3 sequence reads: CSVGKGASVVNTEAFF. The CDR3 bases are TGCAGCGTTGGAAAGGGGGCATCAGTGGTGAACACTGAAGCTTTCTTT.

The chain links TRBV9 to TRBJ2-1; D remains ambiguous. Germline CDR1 is SGDLS and CDR2 is YYNGEE. The CDR3 runs 16 residues. Trimming stripped 0 bases from V and 2 bases from J, with 12 bases between. The CDR3 loop is CASSVALGPPYNEQFF. The CDR3, as DNA: TGTGCCAGCAGCGTAGCGTTAGGTCCCCCCTACAATGAGCAGTTCTTC.

The rearrangement links TRBV6-4 to TRBJ2-7; no firm D call. CDR1 is MRHNA, CDR2 SNTAGT, per germline. V lost 3 bases to trimming and J lost 4 bases, with 22 bases between them. There are 17 residues in the CDR3. The CDR3 region is CASSENSQIPKDYEQYF. DNA of the CDR3: TGTGCCAGCAGTGAAAACAGCCAGATACCCAAGGATTACGAGCAGTACTTC.